A single sample gave rise to the 27 T cell receptor beta chains below, sequenced in a study of T cell repertoires in cytomegalovirus infection. Each CDR3 protein is one row after TCRdb ran MiXCR on the reads. In the table there are 310,000 or so distinct CDR3 sequences, about 25% of which are singletons. Sequenced sample: PBMCs. Every receptor here comes from a human donor in good health (CMV status not recorded). Some clones in this sample may be carry-over from other donors' samples.

CDR3 residues: CASSLFGILLDIQYF. DNA of the CDR3: TGTGCCAGCAGCTTGTTTGGGATTCTACTCGACATTCAGTACTTC. The V call is TRBV5-5, the J call TRBJ2-4; D ambiguous. The germline V gene encodes CDR1 SGHKS and CDR2 YYEKEE (reference sequence). Trimming removed 1 base at V and 8 bases at J, with 16 bases between. The CDR3 runs to 15 residues.

The rearrangement links TRBV6-5 to TRBJ2-3; possibly TRBD2 for D (6 bases). The CDR3 runs 12 residues. Germline CDR1 and CDR2: MNHEY and SVGAGI. Trimming stripped 10 bases from V and 4 bases from J, with 12 bases between. The CDR3 nucleotides read TGTGCCACAGGGACGGGGGCAGATACGCAGTATTTT. Translation gives CATGTGADTQYF.

The gene calls are TRBV5-1 and TRBJ2-2, with D tentatively TRBD1 or TRBD2 (5 bases each). V lost 9 bases, J lost 9 bases, and 15 bases lay in between. Per the germline V gene, CDR1 is SGHRS and CDR2 is YFSETQ. The CDR3 contains 12 residues. DNA for the CDR3: TGCGCCACGACGGGGCTAGCCCGGGAGCTGTTTTTT. It specifies CATTGLARELFF. Full variable domain (remainder filled in from reference TRBV5-1 and TRBJ2-2): KAGVTQTPRYLIKTRGQQVTLSCSPISGHRSVSWYQQTPGQGLQFLFEYFSETQRNKGNFPGRFSGRQFSNSRSEMNVSTLELGDSALYLCATTGLARELFFGEGSRLTVL.

This clonotype has a handful of counts. V is TRBV5-6 and J is TRBJ2-1, with 11 positions matching TRBD2. There are 15 residues in the CDR3. Germline-derived CDR1 and CDR2 are SGHDT and YYEEEE. V trimming: 4 bases; J trimming: 6 bases; junction bases outside the gene matches: 6. CDR3 nucleotides: TGTGCCAGCAGCCTTAGCGGGAGGGCCATCAATGAGCAGTTCTTC. Its protein product is CASSLSGRAINEQFF.

This clonotype was observed at least ten times. The chain joins TRBV7-2 to TRBJ2-1, with 11 nucleotides matching TRBD2. The V gene's germline CDR1 is SGHTA and CDR2 FQGNSA. V was clipped by 5 bases and J by 4 bases; unmatched bases: 4. The CDR3 is made up of 15 amino acids. The CDR3 reads CASSAGLADYNEQFF. The DNA for the CDR3 is TGTGCCAGCAGCGCGGGACTAGCGGATTACAATGAGCAGTTCTTC.

This rearrangement joins TRBV6-2 or TRBV6-3 to TRBJ2-1; 13 bases agree with TRBD2. V shed 7 bases, J shed 5 bases, and the junction held 5 bases outside the gene matches. Germline-derived CDR1 and CDR2 are MNHEY and SVGEGT. The CDR3 totals 15 residues. The CDR3 region is CASMSGTSGNNEQFF. The CDR3 nucleotides read TGTGCCAGCATGTCCGGGACTAGCGGGAACAATGAGCAGTTCTTC.

This clonotype appeared many times. The chain recombines TRBV4-1 with TRBJ2-3; D is undetermined. The V and J ends lost 4 bases and 0 bases respectively, with 8 bases between them. CDR1 and CDR2 (germline): MGHRA, YSYEKL. CDR3 length equals 14 residues. CDR3 nucleotide sequence: TGCGCCAGCAGCCCCACTACTAGCACAGATACGCAGTATTTT. Encoded protein: CASSPTTSTDTQYF.

This sequence joins TRBV11-2 and TRBJ1-4; 8 nucleotides align to TRBD1. V trimming: 5 bases; J trimming: 7 bases; junction bases outside the gene matches: 6. The CDR3 has 14 amino acids. Germline CDR1 reads SGHAT; CDR2 reads FQNNGV. In DNA, the CDR3 is TGTGCCAGCAGCGTTACAGGGGGAGGTGAAAAACTGTTTTTT. This translates into CASSVTGGGEKLFF.

This clonotype was observed a few times. V gene TRBV7-9 combines with J gene TRBJ2-7, with 8 bases fitting TRBD2. CDR1 and CDR2 from the germline V gene are SEHNR and FQNEAQ (reference sequence). The CDR3 consists of 16 residues. With 2 bases clipped from V and 5 bases from J, the junction kept 11 bases outside the gene matches. The CDR3 DNA follows: TGTGCCAGCAGCTTAAGTCAGCGAGCGGGGGACCACGAGCAGTACTTC. Encoded protein: CASSLSQRAGDHEQYF.

This clonotype was observed many times. The chain recombines TRBV7-2 with TRBJ2-3; TRBD2 is a possible D gene (5 bases). This CDR3 spans 14 amino acids. Trimming cost V 2 bases and J 7 bases, with 13 bases left between them. Per germline, CDR1 SGHTA and CDR2 FQGNSA. The CDR3 DNA reads TGTGCCAGCAGCTTAATATTACGGGGTTATACGCAGTATTTT. Its protein is CASSLILRGYTQYF.

This clonotype was seen more than once but under ten times. The chain carries TRBV5-1 and TRBJ2-6; D is unclear. CDR1 and CDR2 (germline): SGHRS, YFSETQ. With 7 bases removed from V and 0 bases from J, the gap between germline ends came to 5 bases. This CDR3 spans 13 amino acids. The CDR3 sequence: CASQFSGANVLTF. The DNA for the CDR3 is TGCGCCAGCCAGTTCTCTGGGGCCAACGTCCTGACTTTC.

This clonotype was counted ten times or more. This chain links TRBV7-2 with TRBJ2-1, with D possibly being TRBD1 (6 bases). There are 16 residues in the CDR3. Germline lookup yields CDR1 SGHTA and CDR2 FQGNSA. Trimming cost V 0 bases and J 7 bases, with 16 bases left between them. As DNA, the CDR3 is TGTGCCAGCAGCTTAGCCCCGGGTGTGGGGGCGAATGAGCAGTTCTTC. It translates to CASSLAPGVGANEQFF.

This chain uses TRBV29-1 with TRBJ2-7; TRBD1 is a possible D gene (7 bases). Germline CDR1 reads SQVTM; CDR2 reads ANQGSEA. The CDR3 is made up of 15 amino acids. The V and J ends lost 1 base and 7 bases respectively, with 20 bases between them. Here the CDR3 reads CSVEGRAGGTGEQYF. CDR3 DNA sequence: TGCAGCGTTGAAGGTCGGGCAGGGGGGACGGGGGAGCAGTACTTC.

The table lists this clonotype with a few counts. V gene TRBV6-2 or TRBV6-3 combines with J gene TRBJ2-1; D unresolved. The CDR3 is 11 residues long. Germline CDR1 is MNHEY and CDR2 is SVGEGT. The V end lost 6 bases, the J end lost 10 bases, and 10 bases lay between the germline ends. This CDR3 reads CASSMKAEQFF. CDR3 coding DNA: TGTGCCAGCAGCATGAAGGCGGAGCAGTTCTTC.

This clonotype was seen many times. The chain is built from TRBV7-2 and TRBJ2-1; 8 bases agree with TRBD2. CDR3 length equals 16 residues. Germline V CDR1 and CDR2: SGHTA, FQGNSA. V was clipped by 5 bases and J by 6 bases; unmatched bases: 12. The CDR3 region is CASSPLGRLAGNEQFF. CDR3 nucleotide sequence: TGTGCCAGCAGCCCCCTCGGTCGGCTAGCGGGCAATGAGCAGTTCTTC.

This rearrangement joins TRBV19 to TRBJ1-1; D unresolved. Trimming shortened V by 7 bases and J by 6 bases, and 21 bases separated the two germline ends. This CDR3 spans 15 amino acids. The germline gives CDR1 LNHDA, CDR2 SQIVND (reference sequence). The CDR3 sequence: CASTSPARGSAEAFF. CDR3 DNA sequence: TGTGCCAGTACTTCCCCCGCCCGGGGATCGGCTGAAGCTTTCTTT.

J is TRBJ2-6 and V is TRBV6-1, with 8 bases identical to TRBD1. The J segment lost 0 bases and the V segment lost 6 bases, leaving 7 bases of the junction unmatched. The germline V gene has CDR1 MNHNS and CDR2 SASEGT. The CDR3 runs 17 residues. Here the CDR3 reads CASSHMTGASGANVLTF. For the CDR3, the DNA is TGTGCCAGCAGCCATATGACAGGGGCCTCTGGGGCCAACGTCCTGACTTTC.

The sample holds many counts of this clonotype. The rearrangement links TRBV7-8 to TRBJ2-7; 15 nucleotides agree with TRBD2. CDR1 is SGHVS and CDR2 is FQNEAQ in the germline V gene. The CDR3 is 21 residues long. J was trimmed by 3 bases and V by 3 bases; bases with no gene match: 18. The CDR3 nucleotides read TGTGCCAGCAGCTTGACCCGACCCCCGGGACTAGCGGGAGGTTACGTCTACGAGCAGTACTTC. Its translation: CASSLTRPPGLAGGYVYEQYF.

This clonotype was observed a few times. The chain couples TRBV29-1 to TRBJ1-2; D is undetermined. Germline CDR1 reads SQVTM; CDR2 reads ANQGSEA. This CDR3 comprises 14 residues. V lost 1 base, J lost 5 bases, and 14 bases lay in between. In DNA form, the CDR3 reads TGCAGCGTTGAAGCCGGACGGGGAACTTATGGCTACACCTTC. Translated: CSVEAGRGTYGYTF.

The J gene is TRBJ1-2, the V gene TRBV10-3, with a weak D call TRBD1 (6 bases). This CDR3 comprises 13 residues. Per the germline V gene, CDR1 is ENHRY and CDR2 is SYGVKD. V was shortened by 6 bases and J by 8 bases, with 16 bases between the two germline ends. Here the CDR3 reads CAISPQTGPGYTF. The CDR3 DNA reads as TGTGCCATCAGCCCTCAGACAGGCCCCGGCTACACCTTC.

The chain recombines TRBV11-2 with TRBJ2-7; tentative D call: TRBD1 (6 bases). The germline gives CDR1 SGHAT, CDR2 FQNNGV. The V and J ends lost 5 bases and 3 bases respectively, with 14 bases between them. CDR3 length equals 14 residues. The CDR3 DNA reads as TGTGCCAGCAGCCCCCAAAGAGGGGGCTACGAGCAGTACTTC. It encodes CASSPQRGGYEQYF.

This clonotype was detected only a few times. This chain uses TRBV11-2 with TRBJ2-7, with TRBD2 as a possible D gene (5 bases). Trimming took off 5 bases at V and 5 bases at J, with 16 bases between the two ends. The germline V gene encodes CDR1 SGHAT and CDR2 FQNNGV. The CDR3 length is 14 residues. In DNA form, the CDR3 reads TGTGCCAGCAGCCCTGAACGAGGGAACAACGAGCAGTACTTC. This sequence encodes CASSPERGNNEQYF.

The V call is TRBV7-3, the J call TRBJ2-3; perhaps D is TRBD1 or TRBD2 (6 bases each). The V gene lost 6 bases and the J gene lost 2 bases, with 15 bases spanning the gap. The CDR3 extends over 15 amino acids. The germline V gene encodes CDR1 SGHTA and CDR2 FQGTGA. CDR3 nucleotides: TGTGCCAGCAGTCCAGGGGCGGGACTCACAGATACGCAGTATTTT. Its translation is CASSPGAGLTDTQYF.

This clonotype was counted ten times or more. J is TRBJ1-5 and V is TRBV28; 12 bases fit TRBD1. The CDR3 spans 15 residues. The ends lost 6 bases at V and 6 bases at J; junction bases unmatched: 6. Looked up from germline, CDR1 is MDHEN and CDR2 is SYDVKM. The CDR3 spells CASSRGQGAGQPQHF. The CDR3 coding sequence is TGTGCCAGCAGCCGGGGACAGGGGGCGGGTCAGCCCCAGCATTTT.

This clonotype was seen ten or more times. The V gene is TRBV28, the J gene TRBJ2-5, with D maybe TRBD1 (6 bases). Germline V gives CDR1 MDHEN, CDR2 SYDVKM. This CDR3 has 12 residues. The ends were cut back, 4 bases at V and 9 bases at J, with 12 bases in the middle. The CDR3 DNA sequence: TGTGCCAGCAGTTCGGACAGCCGGGCCCAGTACTTC. Its protein product is CASSSDSRAQYF.

V is TRBV27 and J is TRBJ1-2; tentative D call: TRBD1 (6 bases). The V end was cut by 3 bases, the J end by 1 base, with 15 bases between. Germline CDR1 reads MNHEY; CDR2 reads SMNVEV (reference sequence). CDR3 length equals 16 residues. The CDR3 loop reads CASSFTGAGFNYGYTF. CDR3 nucleotide sequence: TGTGCCAGCAGTTTCACGGGGGCTGGATTTAACTATGGCTACACCTTC.

The CDR3 spells CSVLGGGGLDTQYF. DNA of the CDR3: TGCAGCGTACTGGGCGGGGGGGGTTTAGATACGCAGTATTTT. The rearrangement joins TRBV29-1 to TRBJ2-3; TRBD2 aligns across 9 bases. The CDR3 runs to 14 residues. The germline CDR1 and CDR2 sequences are SQVTM and ANQGSEA. J gave up 5 bases and V 6 bases, and 9 bases lay outside the gene matches.